This T cell receptor (beta chain) comes out of a study of regulatory T cells in long-lasting Graves disease. Regarding the study as a whole: Newly diagnosed patients shared more than 750 public clonotypes; persistent patients shared a few thousand.

With V trimmed by 4 bases and J by 6 bases, 4 bases remained unmatched. CDR3 length: 13 amino acids. Germline V CDR1 and CDR2: SGHNT, YYREEE (reference sequence). This clonotype was detected many times. Its antigen is undetermined. Time point indicated: newly diagnosed GD, antithyroid drugs for less than 3 months. From RNA extracted from PBMCs, the TCR library was made. Both iRepertoire HTBI primers and Arm-PCR of CDR3 regions were used to build the TCR beta libraries. TCRdb re-derived calls from the multiplex PCR reads in MiXCR, one entry per CDR3 protein. The data show about 470,000 distinct CDR3 sequences, with 15% to 20% seen just once and 12% held by the top ten. This same sample was also taken into another study, of T cells in Graves' hyperthyroidism and ophthalmopathy. That report adds: Most expanded thyroid clonotypes above 0.001 also appeared in blood.

This receptor was obtained from a man aged 40-49 years with Graves disease. The sequenced sample was peripheral blood mononuclear cells (PBMCs), obtained at new diagnosis, from a patient treated with antithyroid drugs. This rearrangement joins TRBV5-4 to TRBJ2-3; 8 bases are shared with TRBD1. The CDR3 DNA is TGTGCCAGCAGCCAAAACAGGGGGGATACGCAGTATTTT. Translation: CASSQNRGDTQYF.